Detailed here is one TCR beta chain. This specimen comes from a study of T cell changes during pregnancy in multiple sclerosis. Produced via immunoSEQ multiplex PCR; TCRdb's table is partial and in-frame only. The sample lists around 50,000 clones; approximately 91% were seen once. The material was CD4+ T cells from peripheral blood mononuclear cells, obtained in the third trimester of pregnancy. The TCR comes from a female donor with multiple sclerosis, enrolled in a pregnancy study.

The CDR3: CASSPSSSYNEQFF. CDR3 DNA sequence: TGTGCCAGTAGTCCCAGTTCCTCCTACAATGAGCAGTTCTTC. V usage is TRBV19 and J usage is TRBJ2-1; D not resolved. This CDR3 region has 14 residues. Germline V gives CDR1 LNHDA, CDR2 SQIVND (reference sequence). V lost 5 bases to trimming and J lost 0 bases, with 8 bases between them. Full variable domain (rest looked up from reference TRBV19 and TRBJ2-1): DGGITQSPKYLFRKEGQNVTLSCEQNLNHDAMYWYRQDPGQGLRLIYYSQIVNDFQKGDIAEGYSVSREKKESFPLTVTSAQKNPTAFYLCASSPSSSYNEQFFGPGTRLTVL.